One sample yielded the 14 T cell receptor beta chains listed below, sequenced in a study of blood T cell repertoires in COVID-19. Profiled with immunoSEQ multiplex PCR; TCRdb holds only in-frame clones, not every one. The sample contains over 300,000 clones, roughly 90% of which appear only once. The material sequenced was peripheral blood. Receptors were obtained from a man aged 18-30 years who had recovered from COVID-19.

The rearrangement links TRBV9 to TRBJ2-5; 8 bases align to TRBD2. This CDR3 region has 15 residues. Trimming took 4 bases from V and 1 from J; bases not matched to a gene: 6. The germline gives CDR1 SGDLS, CDR2 YYNGEE. The CDR3 region has the DNA TGTGCCAGCAGCTTCAGAGGACTAGCCCAAGAGACCCAGTACTTC. It encodes CASSFRGLAQETQYF.

J is TRBJ2-7 and V is TRBV27, with no clear D. Between the trimmed V and J ends, which lost 1 base and 4 bases, there was a span of 11 bases. Germline lookup yields CDR1 MNHEY and CDR2 SMNVEV (reference sequence). The CDR3 runs 14 residues. The CDR3 DNA follows: TGTGCCAGCAGTTTATTTCCCCCCCCTTACGAGCAGTACTTC. It is translated as CASSLFPPPYEQYF.

J is TRBJ2-5 and V is TRBV4-3; D gene uncertain. In germline, CDR1 is LGHNA, CDR2 YSLEER. This CDR3 region has 14 residues. V lost 1 base to trimming and J lost 4 bases, with 10 bases between them. The CDR3 DNA sequence: TGCGCCAGCAGCCAAGTCCCAGATTCAGAGACCCAGTACTTC. Translation gives CASSQVPDSETQYF.

V and J are TRBV6-5 and TRBJ1-2; the D is unclear. Looked up from germline, CDR1 is MNHEY and CDR2 is SVGAGI. V lost 6 bases, J lost 0 bases, and 11 bases lay in between. This CDR3 comprises 14 residues. Here the CDR3 reads CASRGWETNYGYTF. The CDR3 bases are TGTGCCAGCAGGGGATGGGAGACTAACTATGGCTACACCTTC.

The chain joins TRBV7-3 to TRBJ2-2, with 9 bases fitting TRBD2. V gave up 5 bases and J gave up 4 bases; unmatched junction bases: 8. The V gene's germline CDR1 is SGHTA and CDR2 FQGTGA. This CDR3 region has 16 residues. As DNA, the CDR3 is TGTGCCAGCAGCCGAGGGAGCGGGGGGACCACCGGGGAGCTGTTTTTT. It is translated as CASSRGSGGTTGELFF.

The rearrangement links TRBV5-1 to TRBJ2-2; 8 bases are shared with TRBD1. CDR1 is SGHRS and CDR2 is YFSETQ in the germline V gene. The V segment lost 2 bases and the J segment 4 bases; nucleotides outside the gene matches: 1. The CDR3 covers 14 residues. The CDR3 loop reads CASSLQGVTGELFF. CDR3 bases: TGCGCCAGCAGCTTACAGGGGGTCACCGGGGAGCTGTTTTTT.

V usage is TRBV7-9 and J usage is TRBJ1-1; D ambiguous. Germline CDR1 is SEHNR and CDR2 is FQNEAQ (reference sequence). V lost 5 bases and J 0 bases, leaving 13 bases between the germline ends. The CDR3 is 15 residues long. Here the CDR3 reads CASSSNGVMNTEAFF. The CDR3 DNA sequence: TGTGCCAGCAGCAGCAATGGAGTGATGAACACTGAAGCTTTCTTT.

This clone came up a few times. The DNA for the CDR3 is TGTGCTAGTGGTTTACCCCCTGGGGGGGGGCCACCCGGTGAGCAGTTCTTC. This encodes CASGLPPGGGPPGEQFF. The chain joins TRBV12-5 to TRBJ2-1, with a weak D call TRBD2 (7 bases). CDR3 length: 17 residues. Trimming shortened V by 3 bases and J by 9 bases, and 24 bases separated the two germline ends. In germline, CDR1 is LGHNT, CDR2 FRNRAP.

The chain joins TRBV5-5 to TRBJ1-2; TRBD1 aligns across 9 bases. With V trimmed by 5 bases and J by 8 bases, 19 bases remained unmatched. Germline CDR1 and CDR2: SGHKS and YYEKEE (reference sequence). The CDR3 loop spans 17 amino acids. The chain's CDR3 is CASSPTRVDRGNGGYTF. The CDR3 DNA reads as TGTGCCAGCAGTCCCACCCGAGTTGACAGGGGGAACGGGGGCTACACCTTC.

There are many counts of this clone. The V call is TRBV2, the J call TRBJ2-7, with D possibly matching TRBD1 (6 bases). There are 13 residues in the CDR3. From germline, CDR1 is SNHLY and CDR2 FYNNEI. Trimming removed 7 bases at V and 0 bases at J, with 10 bases between. In nucleotides, the CDR3 is TGTGCCAGCATCGAGGGGGACTCCTACGAGCAGTACTTC. Its protein product is CASIEGDSYEQYF.

V is TRBV6-5 and J is TRBJ2-5; D is perhaps TRBD2 (5 bases). The germline V gene has CDR1 MNHEY and CDR2 SVGAGI. This CDR3 is 13 amino acids long. Trimming took off 8 bases at V and 2 bases at J, with 12 bases between the two ends. The CDR3 DNA reads as TGTGCCAGCTCGGGGTGGGTTCAAGAGACCCAGTACTTC. Protein product: CASSGWVQETQYF.

The J gene is TRBJ2-1, the V gene TRBV4-1; 8 nucleotides align to TRBD2. CDR1 and CDR2 from the germline V gene are MGHRA and YSYEKL. Trimming removed 1 base from V and 6 bases from J; junction bases left unmatched: 5. The length of the CDR3 is 15 residues. The CDR3 DNA reads TGCGCCAGCAGCCAAGGAAACGGGAGGGGCAATGAGCAGTTCTTC. It translates to CASSQGNGRGNEQFF.

The CDR3 reads CSASHWEHSYNEQFF. The CDR3 DNA sequence: TGCAGTGCTAGTCATTGGGAGCACTCCTACAATGAGCAGTTCTTC. V and J are TRBV20-1 and TRBJ2-1; D is possibly TRBD2 (5 bases). V lost 3 bases to trimming and J lost 0 bases, with 12 bases between them. The CDR3 covers 15 residues. Germline V gene data show CDR1 as DFQATT and CDR2 as SNEGSKA (reference sequence).

This chain's CDR3 is CAWSSPRDRGYEQYF. The CDR3 DNA reads TGTGCCTGGAGTTCTCCCCGGGACAGGGGGTACGAGCAGTACTTC. The chain uses TRBV30 and TRBJ2-7; TRBD1 matches 11 bases. CDR1 and CDR2 (germline): GTSNPN, SVGIG (reference sequence). This CDR3 is built from 15 residues. Trimming cost V 2 bases and J 4 bases; bases outside gene matches: 7.